The present T cell receptor (beta chain) was sequenced within a study of beta chain features in type 1 diabetes. Trimming took 1 base from V and 4 from J, leaving 14 bases between them. CDR3 length: 16 amino acids. Germline loops: CDR1 SGHDN, CDR2 FVKESK. Sorting based on CD45RO/CCR7/CD25/CD127/CD95/CD27 separated CD4+ naive, central memory, regulatory and stem cell-like memory cells. The entirety of the isolated RNA underwent reverse transcription, so expressed TCRB transcripts were sequenced. The average read count of naive, central memory and regulatory T cell samples was about 3.3 million. Clones were sequenced by immunoSEQ multiplex PCR, and TCRdb holds only the in-frame ones, with some missing. The sample consists of 200,000 to 250,000 clones, 9.6% of them appearing once.

Sample: naive CD4+ T cells from blood. This receptor was obtained from a woman younger than 35 in good health. The gene calls are TRBV14 and TRBJ2-1; TRBD2 might be the D (6 bases). CDR3 sequence reads: CASSQGDLALYNEQFF. As DNA, the CDR3 is TGTGCCAGCAGCCAAGGTGATCTAGCGTTGTACAATGAGCAGTTCTTC.